The entry below gives a single T cell receptor (beta chain) sequence along with its context. No antigen is known for it. Trimming shortened V by 4 bases and J by 8 bases, and 6 bases separated the two germline ends. CDR3 length: 11 amino acids. CDR1 and CDR2 from the germline V gene are SGHAT and FQNNGV. These data belong to a study of beta chain features in type 1 diabetes. The authors sorted CD4+ naive, central memory, regulatory and stem cell-like memory cells via CD45RO/CCR7/CD25/CD127/CD95/CD27. The purity of all sorted populations exceeded 95%. Study conclusions and caveats: When cDNA is sequenced, cells with high TCR expression could be over-represented.

All of the isolated RNA was reverse transcribed, so expressed TCRB transcripts were sequenced. TCRdb's table, derived via immunoSEQ multiplex PCR, lists solely in-frame clones and lacks some. The data show 390,000 or so clones, approximately 15% seen once. The sequencing sample was made of naive CD4+ T cells from blood. The TCR comes from a man under 40 in good health. The chain combines TRBV11-2 with TRBJ2-1; D perhaps matches TRBD1 (5 bases). The CDR3 sequence: CASSWGYEQFF. Written as DNA, the CDR3 is TGTGCCAGCAGCTGGGGCTATGAGCAGTTCTTC. Supplemented by reference TRBV11-2 and TRBJ2-1, the full variable domain reads EAGVAQSPRYKIIEKRQSVAFWCNPISGHATLYWYQQILGQGPKLLIQFQNNGVVDDSQLPKDRFSAERLKGVDSTLKIQPAKLEDSAVYLCASSWGYEQFFGPGTRLTVL.